The present T cell receptor (beta chain) was sequenced within a study of early T cells in non-severe SARS-CoV-2 infection (dated by TCRdb to about 2021). Study-wide context: Because TCR sequencing relied on bulk RNA taken from unsorted whole blood, pairing of alpha and beta chains was not possible.

Library preparation used 5' RACE. The run used a NextSeq 500. To correct for sequencing error and PCR bias, the TCR library protocol tagged individual cDNA molecules with unique molecular identifiers. Both TCR alpha and beta chains were sequenced, and tight co-correlation was observed between alpha and beta sequence abundances in each sample. Per the authors' processing: V gene, J gene and CDR3 annotation of TCR sequences was performed with Decombinator V4. TCRs were defined as expanded if a significant change between any two time points was detected under a Poisson model with p below 0.0001. TCR abundances were normalised to the total number of TCRs sequenced per sample and were expressed as counts per million. MAIT TCRs were defined by TRAV1-2 paired with TRAJ12, TRAJ20 or TRAJ33, and iNKT TCRs by TRAV10 paired with TRAJ18. VDJdb, accessed 1 November 2021, was searched for CMV, EBV and SARS-CoV-2 annotated TCRs, excluding TCRs annotated for multiple antigens. In-frame beta chains were kept once TCRdb had trimmed the public reads at Q25 with fastp and called clones with MiXCR. Each entry is one CDR3 protein sequence, shown with its most common DNA and genes. V and J calls and clone size were set by TCRdb, not the authors. The sample has more than 65,000 distinct CDR3 sequences on record, around 13% of them singletons. The ten largest make up 0.95% to 1.5% of the sample.

General findings and caveats noted by the study authors: VDJdb matching was skewed toward anti-spike CD8 responses, so virus-specific expansions were likely underestimated and private and CD4 specificities were missed.

For CDR1 and CDR2, the germline V gene lists MDHEN and SYDVKM. Measured from the cysteine to the phenylalanine, the CDR3 is 15 residues long. Only the CDR3 DNA is retained, 45 bases long and in frame from the first base. V is clipped by 3 bases and J by 1 base, and the sequence between their germline boundaries is 12 bases long. This clonotype occurred many times. What this receptor recognizes is not known. It has no much larger one-base neighbor in the sample; base qualities were not kept. The study was a case-control design nested within a healthcare worker cohort in London, UK, with weekly nasopharyngeal swab PCR tests and blood sampling. Healthcare workers were recruited between 23 and 31 March 2020, during the week of the UK lockdown, and were followed weekly for up to about 15 weeks.

Sample: whole blood. The chain links TRBV28 with TRBJ1-2, with the D gene call left open. The sequence was collected from an adult who was a healthcare worker with PCR-confirmed SARS-CoV-2 infection or an uninfected control (not recorded which). The DNA sequence is given as TGTGCCAGCAGTTTGGGTAGGCTGTTTAACTATGGCTACACCTTC. It codes for CASSLGRLFNYGYTF.